This T cell receptor (beta chain) was observed in a study of cytomegalovirus exposure and HLA in healthy donors. Study-wide results and caveats: According to a later analysis, TCR clusters from the first cohort tended to co-occur in the roughly 110 validation repertoires.

CDR3 length: 15 amino acids. Germline V gene lookup returns CDR1 MNHEY and CDR2 SVGAGI. Trimming removed 0 bases from V and 7 bases from J, with 13 bases in between. A word on this clone: Its antigen is unidentified.

The donors formed part of the roughly 110-subject validation cohort, distinct from the approximately 670-subject first cohort. Clones were read by immunoSEQ multiplex PCR, and TCRdb kept only the in-frame ones, dropping some. This table holds about 140,000 clones, 85% to 90% found once. The chain joins TRBV6-5 to TRBJ1-5; D is undetermined. The sequence came from a woman between 18 and 30 years old in good health and CMV-seropositive. What was sequenced was PBMCs. The CDR3 DNA reads as TGTGCCAGCAGTTACTCGGCCAGGTGGAACCAGCCCCAGCATTTT. Its translation: CASSYSARWNQPQHF.